The source of this T cell receptor (beta chain) is a study of beta chain features in type 1 diabetes. CD45RO/CCR7/CD25/CD127/CD95/CD27 staining was used to isolate CD4+ naive, central memory, regulatory and stem cell-like memory cells by sorting. The CDR3 runs to 14 residues. Trimming shortened V by 2 bases and J by 3 bases, and 8 bases separated the two germline ends. The germline gives CDR1 MDHEN, CDR2 SYDVKM. The study reverse transcribed the entire isolated RNA, so it sequenced expressed TCRB transcripts. Naive, central memory and regulatory T cell samples averaged about 3.57 million reads. Libraries were prepared by immunoSEQ multiplex PCR; TCRdb keeps only in-frame clonotypes and omits some of them. The table lists about 150,000 clones, approximately 10% of them singletons. Study-wide results and caveats: Researchers reported that naive, central memory and Treg TCRB repertoires appeared more similar in patients than in healthy donors. Within each of all four CD4+ subsets, Type 1 diabetes patients had TCRB CDR3s that were moderately but significantly shorter.

This clone was counted only a few times. The antigen remains unidentified. The chain links TRBV28 to TRBJ2-1, with TRBD2 as a possible D gene (5 bases). Sequencing used central memory CD4+ T cells from blood. The receptor was isolated from a man younger than 35 in good health. In DNA, the CDR3 is TGTGCCAGCAGTTTAGCGGGCCACTACAATGAGCAGTTCTTC. The encoded protein is CASSLAGHYNEQFF.